Here is one T cell receptor (beta chain) with its context. Its antigen is not identified. These data come from a study of Graves' ophthalmopathy and Graves' hyperthyroidism. Study-wide background: The stable label applied to hyperthyroidism with no ophthalmopathy within 18 months of follow-up. General study results and limits: Ophthalmopathy progression predictions by the model showed roughly 75% specificity and approximately 67% sensitivity. Blood also held most thyroid clonotypes expanded above 0.001 frequency.

Transcripts of RNA were the source for amplifying TCR beta CDR3 regions. An opening RT-PCR round employed HTBI primers and preceded a second-round multiplex PCR. TCRdb analysed the multiplex PCR reads with MiXCR anew, one entry per CDR3 protein. The repertoire has around 520,000 distinct CDR3 sequences, 39% of them found once; the top ten carry roughly 4%. Per germline, CDR1 SQVTM and CDR2 ANQGSEA. The CDR3 is 14 residues long. The V and J ends lost 8 bases and 5 bases respectively, with 21 bases between them. Excluded: other autoimmune disease, uncontrolled infection, pregnancy or lactation. The receptor was isolated from an adult man with Graves' hyperthyroidism. The gene calls are TRBV29-1 and TRBJ2-5, with D uncertain. The source material was peripheral blood or thyroid tissue (not recorded which). For the CDR3, the DNA is TGCAGCTTAGGTTCGACGGACGGCCGGGAGACCCAGTACTTC. This gives the protein CSLGSTDGRETQYF. The full variable domain, completed using reference TRBV29-1 and TRBJ2-5, is SAVISQKPSRDICQRGTSLTIQCQVDSQVTMMFWYRQQPGQSLTLIATANQGSEATYESGFVIDKFPISRPNLTFSTLTVSNMSPEDSSIYLCSLGSTDGRETQYFGPGTRLLVL.